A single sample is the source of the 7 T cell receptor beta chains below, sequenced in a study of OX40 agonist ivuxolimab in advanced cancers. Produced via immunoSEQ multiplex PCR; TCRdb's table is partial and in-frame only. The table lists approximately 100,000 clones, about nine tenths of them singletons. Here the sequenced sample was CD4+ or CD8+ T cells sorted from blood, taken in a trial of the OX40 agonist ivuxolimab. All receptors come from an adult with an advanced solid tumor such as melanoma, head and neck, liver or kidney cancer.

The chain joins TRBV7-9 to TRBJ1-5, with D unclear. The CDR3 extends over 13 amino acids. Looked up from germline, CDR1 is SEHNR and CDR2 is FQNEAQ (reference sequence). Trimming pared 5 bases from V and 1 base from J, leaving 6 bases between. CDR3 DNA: TGTGCCAGCAGCCGCGACAGCAATCAGCCCCAGCATTTT. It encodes CASSRDSNQPQHF.

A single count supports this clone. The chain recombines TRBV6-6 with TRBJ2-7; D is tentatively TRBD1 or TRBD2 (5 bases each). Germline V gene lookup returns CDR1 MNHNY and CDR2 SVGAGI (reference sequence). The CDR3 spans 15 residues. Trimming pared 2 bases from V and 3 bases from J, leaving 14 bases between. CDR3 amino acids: CASSYISGGGYEQYF. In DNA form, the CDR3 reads TGTGCCAGCAGTTACATCTCTGGGGGTGGCTACGAGCAGTACTTC.

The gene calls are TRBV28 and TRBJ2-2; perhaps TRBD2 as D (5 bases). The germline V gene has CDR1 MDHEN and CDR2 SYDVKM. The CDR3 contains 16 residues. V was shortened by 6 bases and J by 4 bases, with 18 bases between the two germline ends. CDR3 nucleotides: TGTGCCAGCAGAATTCTAGCAGACCCGACCACCGGGGAGCTGTTTTTT. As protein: CASRILADPTTGELFF.

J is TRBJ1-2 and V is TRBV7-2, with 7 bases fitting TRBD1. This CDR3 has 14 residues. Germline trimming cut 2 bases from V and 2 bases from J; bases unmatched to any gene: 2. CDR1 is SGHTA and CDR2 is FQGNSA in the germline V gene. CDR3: CASSLKTGNYGYTF. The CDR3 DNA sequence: TGTGCCAGCAGCTTAAAGACAGGGAACTATGGCTACACCTTC.

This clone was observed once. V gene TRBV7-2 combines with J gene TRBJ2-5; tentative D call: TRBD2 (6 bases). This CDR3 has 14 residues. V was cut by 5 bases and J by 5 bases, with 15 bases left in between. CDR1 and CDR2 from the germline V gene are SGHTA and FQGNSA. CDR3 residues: CASSPSGVVETQYF. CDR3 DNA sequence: TGTGCCAGCAGCCCCTCGGGGGTGGTGGAGACCCAGTACTTC.

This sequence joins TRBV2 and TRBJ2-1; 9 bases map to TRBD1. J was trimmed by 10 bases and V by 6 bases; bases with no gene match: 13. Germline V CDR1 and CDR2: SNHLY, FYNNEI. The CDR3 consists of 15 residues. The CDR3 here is CASRPGQGAANEQFF. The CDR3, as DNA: TGTGCCAGCAGGCCGGGACAGGGTGCCGCGAACGAGCAGTTCTTC.

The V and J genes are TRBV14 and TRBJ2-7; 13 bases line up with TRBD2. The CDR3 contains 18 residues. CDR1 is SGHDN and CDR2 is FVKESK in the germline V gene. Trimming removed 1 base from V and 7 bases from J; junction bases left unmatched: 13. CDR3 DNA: TGTGCCAGCAGCCAAGCGGGACAGAGGACTAGCGGGAGATTTGAGCAGTACTTC. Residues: CASSQAGQRTSGRFEQYF.